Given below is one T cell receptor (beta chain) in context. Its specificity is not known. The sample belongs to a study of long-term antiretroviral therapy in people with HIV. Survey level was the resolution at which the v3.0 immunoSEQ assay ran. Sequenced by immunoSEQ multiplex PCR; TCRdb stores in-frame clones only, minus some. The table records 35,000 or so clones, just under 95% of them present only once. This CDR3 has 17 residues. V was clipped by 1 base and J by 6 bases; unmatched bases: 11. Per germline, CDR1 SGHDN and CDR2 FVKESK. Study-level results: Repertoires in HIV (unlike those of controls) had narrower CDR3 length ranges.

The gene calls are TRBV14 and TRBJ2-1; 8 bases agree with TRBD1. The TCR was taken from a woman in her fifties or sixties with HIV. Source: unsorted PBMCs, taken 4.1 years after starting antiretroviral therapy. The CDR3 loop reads CASSQGGPGQVINEQFF. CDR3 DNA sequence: TGTGCCAGCAGCCAAGGGGGCCCGGGACAGGTTATCAATGAGCAGTTCTTC.